This T cell receptor (beta chain) was captured in a study of radiotherapy plus CTLA-4 blockade in lung cancer. Study summary: Overall, roughly 17% of patients showed an objective response, while approximately 30% attained disease control.

In this sample, this clone turned up once. Its antigen is undetermined. Here immunoSEQ multiplex PCR was the method, and the copy in TCRdb shows in-frame clones only, minus some. The sample lists around 85,000 clones, approximately 86% occurring once. Study conclusions and caveats: Expansion in blood of tumor-derived TCR clones was seen after radiotherapy plus ipilimumab.

Trimming pared 0 bases from V and 5 bases from J, leaving 19 bases between. The V gene's germline CDR1 is LGHNA and CDR2 YNFKEQ. The CDR3 length is 17 residues. The material was peripheral blood, obtained from a patient treated with radiotherapy plus ipilimumab. The sequence was obtained from a human donor with non-small cell lung cancer who had a partial response to radiotherapy plus ipilimumab. The V gene is TRBV4-2, the J gene TRBJ2-5, with D perhaps TRBD2 (7 bases). The CDR3 spells CASSQDMGGARGETQYF. The DNA of the CDR3 is TGTGCCAGCAGCCAAGATATGGGGGGGGCAAGGGGGGAGACCCAGTACTTC.